The 14 T cell receptor beta chains presented below share a single source sample, sequenced in a study of T-cell memory formation after mild COVID-19. TCRdb passed the 5' RACE reads through MiXCR, listing each CDR3 protein once. The profile covers just over 350,000 distinct CDR3 sequences, with roughly 14% appearing a single time and around a fifth taken by the ten largest. Sequenced material: PBMCs or a T cell subset sorted from them (not recorded which). These receptors all come from a man younger than 35 who had mild COVID-19 (a few samples of this study predate the infection). Cell type and time point are not known.

The chain is built from TRBV9 and TRBJ1-2; TRBD1 is a possible D gene (6 bases). Germline assignment: CDR1 SGDLS and CDR2 YYNGEE. V lost 4 bases, J lost 2 bases, and 21 bases lay in between. This CDR3 spans 17 amino acids. The CDR3 is CASSPHSGGRENYGYTF. The CDR3 nucleotides read TGTGCCAGCAGCCCCCACAGTGGGGGGCGAGAAAACTATGGCTACACCTTC.

The genes are TRBV6-2 or TRBV6-3 and TRBJ2-1; TRBD2 matches at 12 bases. CDR3 size: 14 residues. Trimming took 7 bases from V and 5 from J; bases not matched to a gene: 3. Germline CDR1 reads MNHEY; CDR2 reads SVGEGT. The CDR3 is CASIRTSGNNEQFF. The CDR3 region has the DNA TGTGCCAGCATCCGGACTAGCGGGAACAATGAGCAGTTCTTC.

The chain links TRBV7-6 to TRBJ2-7, with 9 nucleotides matching TRBD1. Germline values: CDR1 SGHVS, CDR2 FNYEAQ. This CDR3 is built from 15 residues. Trimming took 1 base from V and 7 from J; bases not matched to a gene: 8. As DNA, the CDR3 is TGTGCCAGCAGCTTAGGGTGGACAGGGGCAGAAGAGCAGTACTTC. It specifies CASSLGWTGAEEQYF.

This chain links TRBV15 with TRBJ2-3; no clear D. Trimming removed 1 base at V and 6 bases at J, with 14 bases between. The V gene's germline CDR1 is LNHNV and CDR2 YYDKDF (reference sequence). CDR3 length: 15 residues. The CDR3 nucleotides are TGTGCCACCAGCAGAGGAGACCATAGTGGGGATACGCAGTATTTT. Translation gives CATSRGDHSGDTQYF. Full variable domain (missing parts from reference TRBV15 and TRBJ2-3): DAMVIQNPRYQVTQFGKPVTLSCSQTLNHNVMYWYQQKSSQAPKLLFHYYDKDFNNEADTPDNFQSRRPNTSFCFLDIRSPGLGDTAMYLCATSRGDHSGDTQYFGPGTRLTVL.

At least ten counts were recorded for this clonotype. The rearrangement joins TRBV6-5 to TRBJ2-7, with D tentatively TRBD1 or TRBD2 (6 bases each). The V gene lost 4 bases and the J gene lost 12 bases, with 22 bases spanning the gap. The germline gives CDR1 MNHEY, CDR2 SVGAGI. This CDR3 comprises 14 residues. For the CDR3, the DNA is TGTGCCAGCAGTTCGGATGTCGGAACAGGGAGGTGGTACGTC. Translated, it gives CASSSDVGTGRWYV.

This clonotype came up a few times. The rearrangement uses TRBV7-2 and TRBJ2-2; the match to TRBD1 covers 8 bases. The CDR3 runs 16 residues. V was clipped by 5 bases and J by 7 bases; unmatched bases: 12. Germline lookup yields CDR1 SGHTA and CDR2 FQGNSA. The CDR3 spells CASSHPEGTGGGELFF. The CDR3 DNA reads as TGTGCCAGCAGCCACCCGGAAGGGACAGGCGGCGGGGAGCTGTTTTTT.

This clonotype was counted at least ten times. The chain couples TRBV7-6 to TRBJ2-4; the D gene could be TRBD1 or TRBD2 (5 bases each). The CDR3 spans 17 residues. Trimming took off 5 bases at V and 5 bases at J, with 22 bases between the two ends. Germline loops: CDR1 SGHVS, CDR2 FNYEAQ. CDR3: CASSLRPQGSGQNIQYF. The CDR3 DNA reads TGTGCCAGCAGCCTTCGGCCCCAGGGTTCGGGGCAAAACATTCAGTACTTC.

This clonotype showed up just a few times. The J gene is TRBJ2-7, the V gene TRBV5-1; tentatively, D is TRBD2 (6 bases). The CDR3 consists of 15 residues. Trimming shortened V by 2 bases and J by 0 bases, and 12 bases separated the two germline ends. Per the germline V gene, CDR1 is SGHRS and CDR2 is YFSETQ. The CDR3 is CASSFRDSSSYEQYF. In DNA form, the CDR3 reads TGCGCCAGCAGCTTCCGGGACTCCAGCTCCTACGAGCAGTACTTC.

This clonotype was counted a few times. The chain combines TRBV20-1 with TRBJ1-1; no reliable D call. The germline gives CDR1 DFQATT, CDR2 SNEGSKA (reference sequence). V lost 4 bases, J lost 2 bases, and 11 bases lay in between. The CDR3 contains 13 residues. Written as DNA, the CDR3 is TGCAGTGCTATGCCACGGGTTAACACTGAAGCTTTCTTT. This translates into CSAMPRVNTEAFF.

This clonotype was detected ten times or more. This chain connects TRBV24-1 to TRBJ2-3; TRBD1 might be the D (5 bases). Germline values: CDR1 KGHDR, CDR2 SFDVKD. There are 13 residues in the CDR3. Trimming pared 7 bases from V and 3 bases from J, leaving 10 bases between. The CDR3 protein is CATSQAGTDTQYF. CDR3 bases: TGTGCCACCAGCCAAGCAGGGACAGATACGCAGTATTTT.

J is TRBJ2-1 and V is TRBV29-1; no clear D gene. CDR3 length: 13 residues. Trimming cost V 7 bases and J 6 bases, with 16 bases left between them. Germline loops: CDR1 SQVTM, CDR2 ANQGSEA. CDR3 sequence (DNA): TGCAGCGCGCTGACACCATCGATCAATGAGCAGTTCTTC. Residues: CSALTPSINEQFF.

This clonotype has a handful of counts. The chain links TRBV24-1 to TRBJ2-1, with D possibly matching TRBD1 (5 bases). Deletions cut 7 bases from V and 8 bases from J, with 20 bases between. The CDR3 spans 15 residues. Germline V CDR1 and CDR2: KGHDR, SFDVKD. CDR3 in DNA: TGTGCCACCAGCAACAGGAAGGGTGGGATCGATGAGCAGTTCTTC. Its translation is CATSNRKGGIDEQFF.

This clonotype was seen more than once but under ten times. The chain couples TRBV7-3 to TRBJ1-2, with D possibly TRBD1 on 5 matching bases. The CDR3 totals 13 residues. Germline values: CDR1 SGHTA, CDR2 FQGTGA. With 3 bases removed from V and 7 bases from J, the gap between germline ends came to 12 bases. CDR3 nucleotides: TGTGCCAGCAGCTTCTCGCAGGGAGTTGGCTACACCTTC. Translated, it gives CASSFSQGVGYTF.

The rearrangement joins TRBV25-1 to TRBJ1-2, with 8 bases matching TRBD1. The CDR3 extends over 17 amino acids. The germline V gene has CDR1 MGHDK and CDR2 SYGVNS. V was pared by 2 bases and J by 3 bases, with 11 bases of the junction left unmatched. The CDR3 region is CASSEPSGQGGHYGYTF. CDR3 coding DNA: TGTGCCAGCAGTGAACCTAGCGGACAGGGAGGTCACTATGGCTACACCTTC.